This TCR beta chain was obtained from a study of PD-L1 blockade in urothelial cancer. Produced via immunoSEQ multiplex PCR; TCRdb's table is partial and in-frame only. Of 95,000 or so clones in the sample, around 90% are singletons; the top ten hold about 2%. Regarding time point: pretreatment peripheral blood. Each patient presented with locally advanced or metastatic urothelial carcinoma. There were between 1 and 8 samples from each patient, taken pretreatment and on-treatment. The CDR3 sequence is 14 residues long. Germline V CDR1 and CDR2: MNHNS, SASEGT. The ends were cut back, 5 bases at V and 5 bases at J, with 15 bases in the middle.

This sequence joins TRBV6-1 and TRBJ2-5; possible D gene TRBD2, 6 bases. Sample: PBMCs, taken around atezolizumab (anti-PD-L1) treatment. This TCR was sampled from a man aged 60-69 years with urothelial cancer. The CDR3 region is CASSSGTLRETQYF. The DNA for the CDR3 is TGTGCCAGCAGTTCGGGGACTCTTCGGGAGACCCAGTACTTC.